This T cell receptor beta chain originates from a study of PD-1 blockade in classical Hodgkin lymphoma (dated by TCRdb to 2020 to 2022). Turning to the overall study: Nivolumab dosing was 3 mg/kg intravenously every 2 weeks, continuing until either disease progression or unacceptable toxicity. A peripheral blood immune signature of response to PD-1 blockade in classical Hodgkin lymphoma was defined using TCR beta sequencing and CyTOF. Summary of the overall study and its limitations: Only a single clinical trial cohort was studied, and what caused the repertoire differences, possibly disease activity or prior therapy, remained undefined. Trial patients with a complete response had baseline diversity similar to that of newly diagnosed patients, while partial responders and progressors had significantly lower diversity. Lower diversity was seen in patients whose nivolumab began less than 1 year after ASCT, and these patients were left out of later analyses so that immune reconstitution would not confound the results. Baseline TCR diversity was reported to be lower in newly diagnosed patients than in healthy donors and to be lower still in relapsed/refractory patients. By C4D1, a significant rise was seen in CD4+ TCR diversity but not in CD8+ TCR diversity (p=0.0027 vs p=0.16), and the rise was most apparent among complete responders (p=0.02).

V was cut back by 0 bases and J by 0 bases, leaving a gap of 9 bases between them. CDR1 and CDR2 (MNHEY, SVGAGI) derive from the germline V gene. The CDR3 numbers 16 residues from cysteine through phenylalanine. Only CDR3 DNA remains: 48 bases, in frame from the first base. The time point label on this specimen signifies: cycle 2 day 1 (C2D1) of nivolumab. All trial patients had relapsed after autologous stem cell transplantation, with cohorts A, B and C differing in prior brentuximab vedotin exposure. A total of under 70 patients with relapsed/refractory classical Hodgkin lymphoma made up the trial cohort, and each patient's best overall response was complete response, partial response or progressive disease. In the multi-cohort phase II CheckMate 205 trial, trial patients received single-agent nivolumab. An independent review committee assessed best overall response by applying the 2007 International Working Group response criteria. Trial PBMCs were obtained immediately prior to nivolumab initiation (C1D1) and on therapy at cycle 2 day 1 and cycle 4 day 1. Peripheral blood was collected in 8 mL Vacutainer Cell Preparation Tubes, from which PBMCs were isolated by centrifugation and then cryopreserved.

A note on this clone: There is no known antigen for this receptor. No qualities accompany the bases; no much larger clone lies one base away.

The Qiagen DNeasy kit was used to extract genomic DNA both from unsorted PBMCs and from the negatively selected CD4+ and CD8+ fractions. TCR beta CDR3 regions were subjected to amplification by immunoSEQ multiplex PCR with primers that anneal to V and J segments. A synthetic immune receptor repertoire was used to minimize amplification bias, and remaining bias was computationally removed after sequencing. For the original study's pipeline: Custom Python scripts were used to quantify repertoire diversity as the Shannon entropy index. Unsorted, CD4+ and CD8+ repertoires were examined separately, except in combined analyses, for which CD4+ and CD8+ sequences were merged in silico. A clone was considered expanded if an increase in frequency of at least 2-fold after treatment relative to C1D1 was found, and a pseudocount of 0.5 was applied to clones undetected at baseline. Singleton clones were defined as clones with 0 or 1 copy at C1D1, and non-singleton clones were defined as clones with 2 or more copies. Clones expanded in unsorted samples were annotated as CD4+, CD8+ or unknown by matching protein sequences in sorted samples from the same patient. Wilcoxon tests were applied to paired samples to test diversity changes from C1D1 to C4D1. The table comes from immuneACCESS by way of TCRdb, which keeps in-frame sequences with V and J called. Part of the clones is missing from these tables; in studies checked, under half for an unresolved V gene and the rest for unknown reasons. V, J and clone size are taken as reported in that table, and D and trimming were inferred from the DNA itself. The sample records about 110,000 clones, about nine tenths of which are singletons. The ten largest make up just under 20% of the sample.

This TCR was sampled from a human donor with classical Hodgkin lymphoma. Rearrangement joined TRBV6-5 to TRBJ1-3; perhaps TRBD1 is the D gene, with 6 bases matching. Sequenced material: peripheral blood mononuclear cells (PBMCs), taken before the second cycle of nivolumab. CDR3 protein: CASSYSRGISGNTIYF. The DNA sequence is as follows: TGTGCCAGCAGTTACTCTAGGGGGATCTCTGGAAACACCATATATTTT.